This entry concerns a single TCR beta chain. Its cognate antigen has yet to be identified. No base quality values were provided; no much bigger clone lies one nucleotide off. The 39 donors, aged 6 to 90 years, were systemically healthy Caucasian individuals from Russia. Roughly 11 milliliters of peripheral blood were drawn from each donor into EDTA-treated Vacutainer tubes. Ficoll-Paque density-gradient centrifugation was used to isolate PBMCs, with at least 6.5 million per sample. Trizol reagent was used to extract total RNA from the PBMCs, yielding at least 5.5 micrograms per sample. For every donor, flow cytometry on a PBMC aliquot measured the percentage of naive CD45RAhigh/CD27high T cells. These data come from a study of blood T cells in healthy people across ages (dated by TCRdb to the mid-2010s). With regard to the full study: In model experiments, template switching captured about one uniquely barcoded TCR beta cDNA molecule for every two T cells. Two additional independent replicas of 1 million unique cDNA reads from the same blood draw were analyzed for two donors (one aged 18 to 30 and one aged 80 or older). The donors were divided into four age groups: young (average around 17 years), middle-aged (almost 40), aged (around 67) and long-lived (82). To track age-related changes in TCR beta repertoire diversity, the study relied on deep sequencing normalized with unique cDNA molecular identifiers. To avoid experimental bias, donors of different ages were randomly spread across the sequencing lanes. Beyond this particular receptor, the publication reports: The percentage of naive T cells measured by flow cytometry correlated strongly with observed TCR beta diversity. Donor CMV infection status was unknown, potentially confounding age-related changes in expanded clonotypes. Because profiling used bulk unsorted PBMCs, naive and antigen-experienced compartments could not be compared conclusively. Observed TCR beta diversity per million T cells fell roughly linearly with age, and a significant reduction was already apparent by age roughly 41. Estimates of total diversity based on one million sequenced T cells were considered lower bounds and underestimates. The long-lived group showed more naive CD4+ T cells, fewer expanded clones and increased TCR diversity than the aged group, suggesting age selection.

The CDR3 sequence holds 15 residues, the cysteine and phenylalanine included. Of all the DNA, just the CDR3 is kept, 45 bases in frame from base 1. The receptor library was made with 5' RACE. Reads for this sample came from an Illumina HiSeq 2500. A second PCR of about 6 to 12 cycles was run with a J-beta primer mix and a sample-barcoded 5' primer. A template-switch 5' adaptor carrying 12 random nucleotides introduced a unique molecular identifier onto each TCR beta cDNA molecule. Each sample yielded at least 2.5 million CDR3-containing paired-end reads. First-strand cDNA was synthesized from all RNA with the Mint cDNA synthesis kit, primed by a TRBC-specific oligonucleotide. Following uracil-DNA glycosylase treatment, a first 18-cycle PCR with universal primers M1SS and BC2_uni_R was performed on all cDNA. Per the original workflow: For normalization, 1 million high-quality reads, each with a distinct molecular identifier, were randomly selected from each sample. Instead of being binned into consensus sequences, reads that shared molecular identifiers were thrown out. MiTCR, run with a Q25 quality threshold and the strictest error-elimination algorithm, handled CDR3 identification, clonotype clustering and error correction. A nonparametric unseen species model with Euler transformation was used to estimate a lower bound on total TCR beta diversity. The public sequencing data were trimmed at Q25 with fastp and processed into clonotypes with MiXCR by TCRdb, which kept only in-frame beta chains. Rows matching on CDR3 protein sequence are summarized as one entry with the most common DNA and genes. TCRdb, rather than the study authors, made the V and J calls. The sample records 1.5 million to 2 million distinct CDR3 sequences, around half of which are singletons. Around 2.1% of the sample lies in the top ten.

This chain is built from TRBV21-1 and TRBJ2-1; the D call of TRBD1 is as the table states it, not checked on the DNA. TRBV21-1 is a pseudogene segment. Sequencing input: blood. The TCR originated in a woman in her thirties or forties in good health. The DNA is as follows: TGTGCCAGCGACCATCCACAGAGGGGTCCCAATGAGCAGTTCTTC. Translated, it gives CASDHPQRGPNEQFF.